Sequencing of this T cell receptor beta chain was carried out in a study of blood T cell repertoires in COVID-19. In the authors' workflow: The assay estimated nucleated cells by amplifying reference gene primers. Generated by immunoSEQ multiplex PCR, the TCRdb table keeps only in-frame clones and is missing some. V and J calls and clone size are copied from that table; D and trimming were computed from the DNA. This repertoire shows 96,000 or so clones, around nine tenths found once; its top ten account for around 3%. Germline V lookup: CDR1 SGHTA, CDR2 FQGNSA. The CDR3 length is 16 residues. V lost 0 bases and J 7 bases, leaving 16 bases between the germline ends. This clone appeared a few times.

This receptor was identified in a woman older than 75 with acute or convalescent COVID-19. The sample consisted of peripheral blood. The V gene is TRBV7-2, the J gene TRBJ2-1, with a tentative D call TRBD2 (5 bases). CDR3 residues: CASSLAGDLAWNEQFF. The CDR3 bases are TGTGCCAGCAGCTTAGCAGGCGACCTAGCTTGGAATGAGCAGTTCTTC.